The sample holds one count of the clone carrying this T cell receptor (beta chain). As processed by the authors: Estimation of nucleated cell counts was performed using reference gene primer amplification. The table came from immunoSEQ multiplex PCR; TCRdb's copy has only in-frame clones and leaves some out. V and J calls and clone size follow that table, whereas D and trimming were derived from the DNA. The data show fewer than 200,000 clones, with roughly 80% seen just once and 6% to 8.5% held by the top ten. The data derive from a study of blood T cell repertoires in COVID-19. Background on the study: Sources were T cells, B-cell-depleted T cells, or PBMCs; the material itself was cDNA or gDNA.

The V gene lost 6 bases and the J gene lost 3 bases, with 14 bases spanning the gap. The CDR3 extends over 14 amino acids. The germline V gene has CDR1 SNHLY and CDR2 FYNNEI. The Seattle site enrolled patients during active infection and followed them longitudinally. Material: peripheral blood. The clonotype comes from a woman in her 70s with COVID-19, enrolled during active disease. The chain is built from TRBV2 and TRBJ1-1, with no clear D. CDR3 in amino acids: CASRGNAADTEAFF. CDR3 nucleotides: TGTGCCAGCAGGGGTAACGCGGCGGACACTGAAGCTTTCTTT.